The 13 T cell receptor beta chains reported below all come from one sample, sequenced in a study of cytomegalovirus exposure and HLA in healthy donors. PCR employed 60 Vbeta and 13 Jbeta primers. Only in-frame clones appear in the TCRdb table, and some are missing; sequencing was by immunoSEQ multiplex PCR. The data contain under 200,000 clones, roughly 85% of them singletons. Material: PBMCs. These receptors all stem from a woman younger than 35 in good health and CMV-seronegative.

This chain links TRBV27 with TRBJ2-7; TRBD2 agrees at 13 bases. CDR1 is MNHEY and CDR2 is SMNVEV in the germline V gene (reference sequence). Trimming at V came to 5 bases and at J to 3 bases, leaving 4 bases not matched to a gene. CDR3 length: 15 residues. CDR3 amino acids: CASSQGTSGIYEQYF. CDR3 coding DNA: TGTGCCAGCAGTCAGGGGACTAGCGGGATCTACGAGCAGTACTTC.

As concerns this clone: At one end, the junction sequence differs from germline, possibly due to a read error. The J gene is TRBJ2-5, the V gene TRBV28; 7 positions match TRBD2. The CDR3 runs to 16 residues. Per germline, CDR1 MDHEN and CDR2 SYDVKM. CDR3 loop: CASSDPRSGAQEAQYF. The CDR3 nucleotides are TGTGCCAGCAGTGACCCCCGGAGCGGGGCCCAAGAGGCCCAGTACTTC.

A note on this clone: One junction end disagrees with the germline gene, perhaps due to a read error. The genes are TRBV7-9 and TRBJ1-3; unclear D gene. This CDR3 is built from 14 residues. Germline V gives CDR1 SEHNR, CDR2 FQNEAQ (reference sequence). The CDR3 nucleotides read TGTTCCAGCAGCCCCACAGTAGCTGGAAACACCATATATTTT. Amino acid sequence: CSSSPTVAGNTIYF.

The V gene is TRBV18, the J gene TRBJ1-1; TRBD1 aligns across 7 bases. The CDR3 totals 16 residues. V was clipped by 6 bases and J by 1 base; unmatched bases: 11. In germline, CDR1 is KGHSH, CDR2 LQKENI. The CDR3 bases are TGTGCCAGCTCTACAACAGCAGGGGGGACGAACACTGAAGCTTTCTTT. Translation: CASSTTAGGTNTEAFF.

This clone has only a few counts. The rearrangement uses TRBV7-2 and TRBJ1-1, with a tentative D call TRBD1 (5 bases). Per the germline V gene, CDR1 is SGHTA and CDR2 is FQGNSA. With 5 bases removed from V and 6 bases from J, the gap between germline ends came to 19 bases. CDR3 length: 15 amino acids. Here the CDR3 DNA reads TGTGCCAGCAGCACCTATCTGGGGGGGAGCGCTGAAGCTTTCTTT. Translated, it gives CASSTYLGGSAEAFF.

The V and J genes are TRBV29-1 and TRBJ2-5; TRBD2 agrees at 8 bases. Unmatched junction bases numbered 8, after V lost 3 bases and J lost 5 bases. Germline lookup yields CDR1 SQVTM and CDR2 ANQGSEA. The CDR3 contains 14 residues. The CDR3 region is CSVELAGGWETQYF. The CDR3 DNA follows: TGCAGCGTTGAGCTAGCGGGTGGGTGGGAGACCCAGTACTTC. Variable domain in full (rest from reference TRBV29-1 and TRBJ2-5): SAVISQKPSRDICQRGTSLTIQCQVDSQVTMMFWYRQQPGQSLTLIATANQGSEATYESGFVIDKFPISRPNLTFSTLTVSNMSPEDSSIYLCSVELAGGWETQYFGPGTRLLVL.

The CDR3 reads CASSQDTGDTEAFF. CDR3 nucleotide sequence: TGCGCCAGCAGCCAAGATACAGGGGACACTGAAGCTTTCTTT. The chain has TRBV4-3 and TRBJ1-1; TRBD1 matches 7 bases. V gave up 0 bases and J gave up 3 bases; unmatched junction bases: 1. Germline loops: CDR1 LGHNA, CDR2 YSLEER. The CDR3 length is 14 residues.

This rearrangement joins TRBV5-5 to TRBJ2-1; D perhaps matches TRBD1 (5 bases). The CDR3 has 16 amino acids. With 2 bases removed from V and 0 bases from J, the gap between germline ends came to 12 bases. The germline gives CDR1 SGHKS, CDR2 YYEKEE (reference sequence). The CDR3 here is CASSFRVSGSYNEQFF. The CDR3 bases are TGTGCCAGCAGCTTCAGGGTTTCGGGCTCCTACAATGAGCAGTTCTTC.

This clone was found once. The CDR3 is CASSLGQNQPQHF. The CDR3 coding sequence is TGTGCCAGCAGCTTGGGACAAAATCAGCCCCAGCATTTT. The gene calls are TRBV7-9 and TRBJ1-5, with a weak D call TRBD1 (6 bases). Germline V gene sequence: CDR1 SEHNR, CDR2 FQNEAQ (reference sequence). V lost 3 bases and J 4 bases, leaving 7 bases between the germline ends. This CDR3 is 13 amino acids long.

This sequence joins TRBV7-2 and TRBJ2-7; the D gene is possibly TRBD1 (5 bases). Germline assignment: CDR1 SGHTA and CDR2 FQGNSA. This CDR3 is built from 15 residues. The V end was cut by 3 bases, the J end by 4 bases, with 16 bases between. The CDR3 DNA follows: TGTGCCAGCAGCTTGGCAGTGGGGCCCCAATACGAGCAGTACTTC. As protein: CASSLAVGPQYEQYF.

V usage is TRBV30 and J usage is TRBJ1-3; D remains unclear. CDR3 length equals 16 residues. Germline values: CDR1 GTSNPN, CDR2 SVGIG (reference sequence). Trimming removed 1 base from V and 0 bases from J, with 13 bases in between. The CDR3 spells CAWSGAQTYSGNTIYF. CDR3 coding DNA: TGTGCCTGGAGTGGGGCGCAGACCTACTCTGGAAACACCATATATTTT.

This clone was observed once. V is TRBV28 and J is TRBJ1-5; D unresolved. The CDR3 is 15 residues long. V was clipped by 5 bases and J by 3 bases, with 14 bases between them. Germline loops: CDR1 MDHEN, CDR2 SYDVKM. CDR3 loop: CASSPSTGVNQPQHF. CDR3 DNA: TGTGCCAGCAGTCCAAGTACCGGGGTCAATCAGCCCCAGCATTTT.

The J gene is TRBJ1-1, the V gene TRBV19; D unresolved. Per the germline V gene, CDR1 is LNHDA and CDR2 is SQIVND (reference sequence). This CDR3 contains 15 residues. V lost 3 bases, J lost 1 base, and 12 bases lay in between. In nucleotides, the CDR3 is TGTGCCAGTAGTATTTCACTCAGCGGGAACACTGAAGCTTTCTTT. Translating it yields CASSISLSGNTEAFF.